The entry below gives a single T cell receptor (beta chain) sequence along with its context. Its specificity is unknown. Germline assignment: CDR1 SGHVS and CDR2 FQNEAQ. The V end was cut by 2 bases, the J end by 4 bases, with 12 bases between. The CDR3 length is 14 residues. This was a deep-level run. For every subset, genomic DNA was evenly distributed across several immunoSEQ plates. Measured with immunoSEQ multiplex PCR; TCRdb has only the in-frame clones, and not every one. The sample lists hundreds of thousands of clones, 95% to 98% occurring once. The naive CD8 population came from CD45RO-negative cells selected for CCR7, without terminally differentiated effector memory CD45RA+ cells. Free of recent acute infections or vaccinations, the donors were healthy HIV-negative adults. The data were obtained in a study of shared clonotypes between healthy human individuals. Study observations and caveats: The study sampled only blood, and tissue repertoires likely differ.

Sample: naive CD8+ T cells sorted from blood. The V gene is TRBV7-8, the J gene TRBJ2-7; D might be TRBD1 (6 bases). The TCR sequence derives from a man under 40 in good health. CDR3 nucleotides: TGTGCCAGCAGCTTATTAGACAGGTTTTACGAGCAGTACTTC. Residues: CASSLLDRFYEQYF.